The 11 T cell receptor beta chains presented below share a single source sample, sequenced in a study of beta chain features in type 1 diabetes. All of the isolated RNA was reverse transcribed, so expressed TCRB transcripts were sequenced. Only in-frame clones appear in the TCRdb table, and some are missing; sequencing was by immunoSEQ multiplex PCR. Altogether under 800,000 clones are present, roughly 15% being singletons, with the ten largest covering about 0.097%. The material sequenced was naive CD4+ T cells from blood. The receptors were sampled from a young man in good health.

This clone occurred a few times. The chain recombines TRBV6-6 with TRBJ1-4; no clear D gene. Germline loops: CDR1 MNHNY, CDR2 SVGAGI (reference sequence). V lost 6 bases and J lost 4, with 9 bases in between. The CDR3 consists of 13 residues. The chain's CDR3 is CASREPGNEKLFF. DNA of the CDR3: TGTGCCAGCAGGGAGCCGGGTAATGAAAAACTGTTTTTT.

In this sample, this clone turned up a few times. The chain is built from TRBV2 and TRBJ1-5; D not certain. The germline V and J ends were trimmed by 3 bases and 9 bases, with 6 bases remaining between them. The length of the CDR3 is 11 residues. CDR1 and CDR2 from the germline V gene are SNHLY and FYNNEI. CDR3 residues: CASSESRPQHF. In DNA, the CDR3 is TGTGCCAGCAGTGAGTCCCGGCCCCAGCATTTT. Drawing the rest from reference TRBV2 and TRBJ1-5, the complete variable domain is EPEVTQTPSHQVTQMGQEVILRCVPISNHLYFYWYRQILGQKVEFLVSFYNNEISEKSEIFDDQFSVERPDGSNFTLKIRSTKLEDSAMYFCASSESRPQHFGDGTRLSIL.

The rearrangement links TRBV18 to TRBJ1-1; 7 bases are shared with TRBD1. CDR1 and CDR2 from the germline V gene are KGHSH and LQKENI. Trimming removed 4 bases from V and 4 bases from J; junction bases left unmatched: 6. The CDR3 is 14 amino acids. The CDR3 loop is CASSRQGWGTEAFF. CDR3 in DNA: TGTGCCAGCTCACGACAGGGATGGGGCACTGAAGCTTTCTTT.

This rearrangement joins TRBV2 to TRBJ1-2; 7 bases agree with TRBD1. The CDR3 covers 12 residues. From germline, CDR1 is SNHLY and CDR2 FYNNEI. The junction had 3 bases not matched to a gene; V was cut back by 7 bases and J by 4 bases. Here the CDR3 reads CASTGDSYGYTF. CDR3 DNA: TGTGCCAGCACTGGGGACAGCTATGGCTACACCTTC. The variable domain in full, completed from reference TRBV2 and TRBJ1-2, reads EPEVTQTPSHQVTQMGQEVILRCVPISNHLYFYWYRQILGQKVEFLVSFYNNEISEKSEIFDDQFSVERPDGSNFTLKIRSTKLEDSAMYFCASTGDSYGYTFGSGTRLTVV.

The chain couples TRBV6-5 to TRBJ1-1, with 12 bases that match TRBD1. The CDR3 runs to 16 residues. J gave up 4 bases and V 2 bases, and 5 bases lay outside the gene matches. The germline V gene encodes CDR1 MNHEY and CDR2 SVGAGI. For the CDR3, the DNA is TGTGCCAGCAGTTACCAGGGACAGGGGGCATTCACTGAAGCTTTCTTT. Its translation is CASSYQGQGAFTEAFF.

This clone was seen a few times. CDR3 bases: TGTGCCACCGGGTGGGCGGGACAGCCCCAGCATTTT. Translation: CATGWAGQPQHF. The chain joins TRBV6-5 to TRBJ1-5; D not resolved. V was clipped by 10 bases and J by 7 bases, with 14 bases between them. Germline loops: CDR1 MNHEY, CDR2 SVGAGI. This CDR3 is 12 amino acids long.

This clone was seen only a few times. The rearrangement links TRBV5-4 to TRBJ2-3, with 10 bases identical to TRBD2. Germline lookup yields CDR1 SGHNT and CDR2 YYREEE (reference sequence). This CDR3 comprises 17 residues. Losses at the gene ends were 0 bases for V and 5 bases for J; bases not matched to a gene: 9. The CDR3 reads CASSLGTSGDYGDTQYF. CDR3 bases: TGTGCCAGCAGCTTGGGAACTAGCGGGGACTATGGAGATACGCAGTATTTT.

The rearrangement links TRBV6-5 to TRBJ1-5, with D hard to call. The CDR3 is made up of 14 amino acids. CDR1 is MNHEY and CDR2 is SVGAGI in the germline V gene. Trimming removed 4 bases from V and 2 bases from J, with 9 bases in between. CDR3 bases: TGTGCCAGCAGTTCGGGTGGTCGCAATCAGCCCCAGCATTTT. Amino acids: CASSSGGRNQPQHF.

In its sample, this clone was seen a few times. CDR3 sequence (DNA): TGTGCCAGCAGCCTAGTGGGGACAGGGGCCAATGAGCAGTTCTTC. Protein sequence: CASSLVGTGANEQFF. The rearrangement links TRBV7-2 to TRBJ2-1, with 10 bases aligning to TRBD1. The CDR3 runs 15 residues. V shed 5 bases, J shed 6 bases, and the junction held 7 bases outside the gene matches. CDR1 and CDR2 (germline): SGHTA, FQGNSA.

In this sample, this clone turned up a few times. The chain joins TRBV25-1 to TRBJ2-1, with 9 bases identical to TRBD2. With 0 bases clipped from V and 7 bases from J, the junction kept 7 bases outside the gene matches. Germline V gene data show CDR1 as MGHDK and CDR2 as SYGVNS. This CDR3 is 16 amino acids long. CDR3 sequence (DNA): TGTGCCAGCAGTGAATATTTGGTAGCGGGAGCGAATGAGCAGTTCTTC. This translates into CASSEYLVAGANEQFF.

The V gene is TRBV2, the J gene TRBJ1-2; D gene uncertain. The V end was cut by 3 bases, the J end by 4 bases, with 12 bases between. CDR3 length equals 14 residues. The V gene's germline CDR1 is SNHLY and CDR2 FYNNEI. The CDR3 DNA is TGTGCCAGCAGTGATCGGACTGGTTCCTATGGCTACACCTTC. Translating it yields CASSDRTGSYGYTF.